This passage covers 3 T cell receptor beta chains from one sample sequenced in a study of cytomegalovirus exposure and HLA in healthy donors. Clones were read by immunoSEQ multiplex PCR, and TCRdb kept only the in-frame ones, dropping some. The data contain about 360,000 clones, roughly 90% of them singletons. The specimen sequenced was PBMCs. The source is a woman aged 18-29 years in good health and CMV-seronegative.

This clone was observed a few times. This chain uses TRBV7-7 with TRBJ1-6; 7 bases line up with TRBD1. The V gene's germline CDR1 is SSHAT and CDR2 FNYEAQ (reference sequence). V shed 5 bases and J 10 bases; nucleotides not matched to a gene: 5. The CDR3 runs 13 residues. The CDR3 DNA sequence: TGTGCCAGCAGCCTCGACAGGGACTCACCCCTCCACTTT. Translating it yields CASSLDRDSPLHF.

V is TRBV6-6 and J is TRBJ2-7; 7 bases line up with TRBD1. The trim removed 8 bases at V and 4 bases at J, leaving 8 bases unmatched. This CDR3 comprises 13 residues. Germline lookup yields CDR1 MNHNY and CDR2 SVGAGI (reference sequence). The CDR3 loop reads CASLGTVPYEQYF. The CDR3 DNA reads as TGTGCCAGCCTCGGGACAGTCCCATACGAGCAGTACTTC.

This clone turned up a few times. This rearrangement joins TRBV7-9 to TRBJ2-7; TRBD2 is a possible D gene (5 bases). Germline V gives CDR1 SEHNR, CDR2 FQNEAQ (reference sequence). V lost 1 base and J 3 bases, leaving 10 bases between the germline ends. The CDR3 extends over 14 amino acids. CDR3: CASSLGGYNYEQYF. In nucleotides, the CDR3 is TGTGCCAGCAGCTTAGGAGGGTACAACTACGAGCAGTACTTC.